The 27 T cell receptor beta chains given below trace back to one sample, sequenced in a study of response to subunit inactivated influenza vaccine. TCRdb re-called the RT-PCR reads with MiXCR, one entry per CDR3 protein. Here the sample spans about 580,000 distinct CDR3 sequences, 14% being singletons. The starting material was PBMCs from blood, obtained about 11 days after vaccination. Source of these receptors: a man aged 45-65 years who received an inactivated influenza vaccine.

This clonotype came up a few times. The rearrangement uses TRBV12-3 or TRBV12-4 and TRBJ2-7; D is perhaps TRBD1 or TRBD2 (5 bases each). CDR3 size: 15 residues. The germline V and J ends were trimmed by 3 bases and 6 bases, with 18 bases remaining between them. The CDR3 nucleotides read TGTGCCAGCAGTTTTGTCCGGGGCCCGGGGAGCGAGCAGTACTTC. Amino acids: CASSFVRGPGSEQYF.

The V gene is TRBV11-2, the J gene TRBJ2-1; D is possibly TRBD2 (6 bases). The V end was cut by 2 bases, the J end by 6 bases, with 11 bases between. The CDR3 runs to 14 residues. CDR1 is SGHAT and CDR2 is FQNNGV in the germline V gene. CDR3 region: CASSLLLALNEQFF. CDR3 DNA sequence: TGTGCCAGCAGCTTACTCCTAGCGCTCAATGAGCAGTTCTTC.

V and J are TRBV20-1 and TRBJ2-2; TRBD1 might be the D (5 bases). Germline V gives CDR1 DFQATT, CDR2 SNEGSKA (reference sequence). Trimming removed 7 bases from V and 4 bases from J, with 16 bases in between. CDR3 length: 14 residues. The DNA of the CDR3 is TGCAGTGTCAGGTCAGGGTCCAGCACCGGGGAGCTGTTTTTT. As protein: CSVRSGSSTGELFF.

The V and J genes are TRBV5-1 and TRBJ1-2, with a weak D call TRBD1 (5 bases). V was cut by 0 bases and J by 4 bases, with 10 bases left in between. CDR3 length equals 14 residues. Germline CDR1 SGHRS, CDR2 YFSETQ. The CDR3 DNA is TGCGCCAGCAGCTTGGAGTCAGGGACCTATGGCTACACCTTC. It encodes CASSLESGTYGYTF.

This chain's CDR3 is CASSRSRGTYEQYF. The DNA for the CDR3 is TGTGCCAGCAGCCGCTCGAGGGGGACTTACGAGCAGTACTTC. This chain uses TRBV6-4 with TRBJ2-7; D could derive from TRBD1 or TRBD2 (6 bases each). Trimming took off 6 bases at V and 4 bases at J, with 16 bases between the two ends. There are 14 residues in the CDR3. CDR1 is MRHNA, CDR2 SNTAGT, per germline.

This chain connects TRBV15 to TRBJ2-5, with 12 bases fitting TRBD2. The CDR3 is 19 amino acids. Germline trimming cut 0 bases from V and 2 bases from J; bases unmatched to any gene: 10. Germline V gives CDR1 LNHNV, CDR2 YYDKDF (reference sequence). The CDR3 loop reads CATSRDRGGTSGYQETQYF. The CDR3 coding sequence is TGTGCCACCAGCAGAGATCGGGGTGGGACTAGCGGGTATCAAGAGACCCAGTACTTC.

This chain links TRBV15 with TRBJ2-1; tentative D call: TRBD2 (6 bases). The CDR3 runs to 16 residues. The germline CDR1 and CDR2 sequences are LNHNV and YYDKDF (reference sequence). V dropped 1 base and J dropped 1 base, with 11 bases sitting between them. CDR3 residues: CATSRVERASYNEQFF. CDR3 in DNA: TGTGCCACCAGCAGAGTGGAGCGGGCATCCTACAATGAGCAGTTCTTC.

J is TRBJ2-1 and V is TRBV4-2, with D possibly TRBD2 on 5 matching bases. Trimming shortened V by 5 bases and J by 3 bases, and 17 bases separated the two germline ends. The CDR3 sequence is 16 residues long. CDR1 is LGHNA and CDR2 is YNFKEQ in the germline V gene. Here the CDR3 reads CASSYRADSFYNEQFF. CDR3 in DNA: TGTGCCAGCAGCTATCGAGCGGATTCTTTCTACAATGAGCAGTTCTTC.

This clonotype was seen many times. J is TRBJ1-2 and V is TRBV10-3; a possible D gene is TRBD1 (6 bases). The CDR3 runs to 19 residues. The V gene's germline CDR1 is ENHRY and CDR2 SYGVKD. Trimming took off 0 bases at V and 1 base at J, with 21 bases between the two ends. CDR3 region: CAISESTGQGSNFNYGYTF. CDR3 sequence (DNA): TGTGCCATCAGTGAGTCTACGGGGCAGGGGTCGAACTTTAACTATGGCTACACCTTC.

This sequence joins TRBV20-1 and TRBJ1-2; D uncertain. This CDR3 region has 11 residues. CDR1 is DFQATT, CDR2 SNEGSKA, per germline (reference sequence). Trimming shortened V by 4 bases and J by 6 bases, and 9 bases separated the two germline ends. CDR3 DNA sequence: TGCAGTGCTACCGGCTTTGATGGCTACACCTTC. This translates into CSATGFDGYTF.

This clonotype was detected ten times or more. The chain has TRBV7-3 and TRBJ2-3; the D is unclear. The V end lost 1 base, the J end lost 0 bases, and 5 bases lay between the germline ends. The CDR3 has 14 residues. Germline CDR1 and CDR2: SGHTA and FQGTGA. CDR3 nucleotide sequence: TGTGCCAGCAGCTTAATGCCTAGCACAGATACGCAGTATTTT. It specifies CASSLMPSTDTQYF.

The table lists this clonotype with many counts. The genes are TRBV5-1 and TRBJ2-2, with TRBD1 as a possible D gene (6 bases). This CDR3 contains 15 residues. V lost 1 base to trimming and J lost 2 bases, with 9 bases between them. Germline loops: CDR1 SGHRS, CDR2 YFSETQ. Here the CDR3 reads CASSLRTANTGELFF. DNA of the CDR3: TGCGCCAGCAGCTTGCGGACAGCCAACACCGGGGAGCTGTTTTTT.

The count of this clonotype is one. The rearrangement joins TRBV19 to TRBJ2-2; D perhaps matches TRBD1 (6 bases). Per germline, CDR1 LNHDA and CDR2 SQIVND (reference sequence). V was shortened by 4 bases and J by 4 bases, with 19 bases between the two germline ends. The CDR3 has 17 amino acids. CDR3 nucleotides: TGTGCCAGTAGTAGTGGAGGACAGAGTATACCCACCGGGGAGCTGTTTTTT. Its translation: CASSSGGQSIPTGELFF.

Worth noting for this clonotype: The junction departs from germline at one end; a sequencing error may be responsible. The chain joins TRBV6-5 to TRBJ2-1; TRBD2 matches at 13 bases. This CDR3 has 17 amino acids. Germline lookup yields CDR1 MNHEY and CDR2 SVGAGI. This chain's CDR3 is CASCYAGLAGVYNEQFF. The CDR3 nucleotides read TGTGCCAGCTGTTACGCCGGACTAGCGGGGGTGTACAATGAGCAGTTCTTC.

This sequence joins TRBV7-9 and TRBJ1-5, with D possibly TRBD1 on 6 matching bases. The V end was cut by 4 bases, the J end by 1 base, with 14 bases between. This CDR3 contains 16 residues. Germline lookup yields CDR1 SEHNR and CDR2 FQNEAQ (reference sequence). The DNA for the CDR3 is TGTGCCAGCAGCTACTCAGGAGGGGGGAGCAATCAGCCCCAGCATTTT. It specifies CASSYSGGGSNQPQHF.

This clonotype was counted a few times. The chain couples TRBV7-2 to TRBJ2-1; 7 nucleotides align to TRBD2. The length of the CDR3 is 16 residues. Germline V gives CDR1 SGHTA, CDR2 FQGNSA. V lost 2 bases, J lost 2 bases, and 6 bases stayed unmatched. The CDR3 DNA reads TGTGCCAGCAGCTTATTGGGCGGGAGTACCTACAATGAGCAGTTCTTC. This translates into CASSLLGGSTYNEQFF.

The V gene is TRBV20-1, the J gene TRBJ1-5; D gene unclear. V was clipped by 3 bases and J by 0 bases, with 12 bases between them. This CDR3 spans 15 amino acids. Germline assignment: CDR1 DFQATT and CDR2 SNEGSKA (reference sequence). The CDR3 is CSARWVSDSNQPQHF. The DNA for the CDR3 is TGCAGTGCTAGGTGGGTCAGCGATAGCAATCAGCCCCAGCATTTT.

V gene TRBV28 combines with J gene TRBJ2-2; 8 bases map to TRBD1. The CDR3 consists of 15 residues. The trim removed 8 bases at V and 5 bases at J, leaving 10 bases unmatched. Germline V gene data show CDR1 as MDHEN and CDR2 as SYDVKM. This CDR3 is CASRTGSQLTGELFF. As DNA, the CDR3 is TGTGCCAGCCGGACAGGGAGTCAATTAACCGGGGAGCTGTTTTTT.

This clonotype turned up a few times. This sequence joins TRBV2 and TRBJ2-2; 8 nucleotides align to TRBD2. Germline lookup yields CDR1 SNHLY and CDR2 FYNNEI. V was pared by 6 bases and J by 9 bases, with 6 bases of the junction left unmatched. The CDR3 has 13 residues. CDR3 sequence reads: CASRSGGVRELFF. The CDR3 region has the DNA TGTGCCAGCAGGAGCGGGGGAGTCAGGGAGCTGTTTTTT.

The chain has TRBV7-6 and TRBJ2-5; 9 bases fit TRBD1. The ends lost 1 base at V and 4 bases at J; junction bases unmatched: 7. Germline V gene lookup returns CDR1 SGHVS and CDR2 FNYEAQ. CDR3 length: 16 residues. The CDR3 coding sequence is TGTGCCAGCAGCTTAGGAGGGACAGGGCGGGGAGAGACCCAGTACTTC. Amino acids: CASSLGGTGRGETQYF.

This chain uses TRBV24-1 with TRBJ2-5, with a tentative D call TRBD1 (6 bases). The CDR3 is made up of 15 amino acids. Per germline, CDR1 KGHDR and CDR2 SFDVKD. The V and J ends lost 2 bases and 2 bases respectively, with 11 bases between them. As DNA, the CDR3 is TGTGCCACCAGTGATTCTCGACAGGTACAAGAGACCCAGTACTTC. Its translation: CATSDSRQVQETQYF.

This clonotype was counted between two and nine times. This rearrangement joins TRBV15 to TRBJ2-1; TRBD1 or TRBD2 may be the D gene (5 bases each). The CDR3 consists of 15 residues. Germline V CDR1 and CDR2: LNHNV, YYDKDF (reference sequence). The V gene lost 9 bases and the J gene lost 3 bases, with 18 bases spanning the gap. The CDR3 nucleotides are TGTGCCACTGGGGACCTGAGAGGGTTCTACAATGAGCAGTTCTTC. Amino acids: CATGDLRGFYNEQFF.

A few counts support this clonotype. The J gene is TRBJ1-5, the V gene TRBV12-3 or TRBV12-4; D may be TRBD1 (6 bases). The CDR3 runs to 14 residues. The germline V and J ends were trimmed by 5 bases and 3 bases, with 11 bases remaining between them. CDR3 coding DNA: TGTGCCAGCAGTCCCGGGACATTCAATCAGCCCCAGCATTTT. Amino acids: CASSPGTFNQPQHF.

In this sample, this clonotype turned up a few times. The chain recombines TRBV6-5 with TRBJ2-7; 7 nucleotides align to TRBD1. CDR3 size: 15 residues. Trimming at V came to 0 bases and at J to 7 bases, leaving 9 bases not matched to a gene. The germline gives CDR1 MNHEY, CDR2 SVGAGI. DNA for the CDR3: TGTGCCAGCAGTTACTCCGCAGGGGGTTTAGGGGAGCAGTACTTC. This sequence encodes CASSYSAGGLGEQYF.

This clonotype occurred many times. The chain couples TRBV7-2 to TRBJ2-1, with 13 bases aligning to TRBD2. Germline V gene lookup returns CDR1 SGHTA and CDR2 FQGNSA. V lost 5 bases to trimming and J lost 6 bases; unmatched junction nucleotides: 4. The CDR3 sequence is 15 residues long. The CDR3 sequence: CASSQGLAGTNEQFF. DNA of the CDR3: TGTGCCAGCAGCCAGGGACTAGCGGGGACCAATGAGCAGTTCTTC.

A remark on this clonotype: One junction end disagrees with the germline gene, perhaps due to a read error. The chain recombines TRBV6-2 or TRBV6-3 with TRBJ1-5, with 7 positions matching TRBD1. Germline V lookup: CDR1 MNHEY, CDR2 SVGEGT. The CDR3 loop spans 15 amino acids. This chain's CDR3 is CASRYSGGREQPQHF. The CDR3 region has the DNA TGTGCCAGCAGATACTCAGGGGGAAGGGAGCAGCCCCAGCATTTT.

This clonotype was seen only a few times. The chain combines TRBV10-3 with TRBJ2-5; 12 bases line up with TRBD2. Unmatched junction bases numbered 10, after V lost 0 bases and J lost 5 bases. Germline-derived CDR1 and CDR2 are ENHRY and SYGVKD. This CDR3 is 18 amino acids long. CDR3 loop: CAISESPATSGGFETQYF. In DNA, the CDR3 is TGTGCCATCAGTGAGTCACCCGCGACTAGCGGGGGTTTTGAGACCCAGTACTTC.